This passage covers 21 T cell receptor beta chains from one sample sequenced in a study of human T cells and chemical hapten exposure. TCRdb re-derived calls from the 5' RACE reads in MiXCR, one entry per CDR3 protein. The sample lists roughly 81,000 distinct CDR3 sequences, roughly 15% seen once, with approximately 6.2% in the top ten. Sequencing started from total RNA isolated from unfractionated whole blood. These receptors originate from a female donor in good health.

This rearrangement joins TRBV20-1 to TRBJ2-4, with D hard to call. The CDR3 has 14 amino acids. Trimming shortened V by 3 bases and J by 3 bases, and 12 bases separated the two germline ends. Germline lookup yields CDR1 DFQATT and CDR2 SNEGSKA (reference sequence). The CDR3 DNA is TGCAGTGCTAGGGTGACTCTTGGCAAAAACATTCAGTACTTC. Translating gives CSARVTLGKNIQYF.

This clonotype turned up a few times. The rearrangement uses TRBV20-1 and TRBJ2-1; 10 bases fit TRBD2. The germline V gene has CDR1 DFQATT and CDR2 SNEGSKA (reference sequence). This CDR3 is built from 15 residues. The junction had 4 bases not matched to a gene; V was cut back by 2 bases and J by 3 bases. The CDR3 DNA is TGCAGTGCTAGATTAGGGACTAGCGTCTACAATGAGCAGTTCTTC. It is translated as CSARLGTSVYNEQFF.

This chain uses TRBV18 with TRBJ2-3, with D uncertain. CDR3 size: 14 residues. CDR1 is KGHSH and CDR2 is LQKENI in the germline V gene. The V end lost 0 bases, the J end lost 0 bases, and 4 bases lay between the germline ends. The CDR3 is CASSPPQSTDTQYF. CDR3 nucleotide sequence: TGTGCCAGCTCACCACCTCAGAGCACAGATACGCAGTATTTT.

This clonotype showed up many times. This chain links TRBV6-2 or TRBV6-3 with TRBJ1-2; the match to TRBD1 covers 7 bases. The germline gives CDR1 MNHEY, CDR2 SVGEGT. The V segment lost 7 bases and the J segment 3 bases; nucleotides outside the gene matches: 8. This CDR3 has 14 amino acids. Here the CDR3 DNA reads TGTGCCAGCAACCCACAGGGGCGCGACTATGGCTACACCTTC. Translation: CASNPQGRDYGYTF.

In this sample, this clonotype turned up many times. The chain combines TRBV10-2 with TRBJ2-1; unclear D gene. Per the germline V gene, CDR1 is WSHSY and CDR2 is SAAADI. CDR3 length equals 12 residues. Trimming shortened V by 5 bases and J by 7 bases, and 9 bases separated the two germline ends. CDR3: CASSMNANEQFF. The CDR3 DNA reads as TGCGCCAGCAGTATGAACGCAAATGAGCAGTTCTTC.

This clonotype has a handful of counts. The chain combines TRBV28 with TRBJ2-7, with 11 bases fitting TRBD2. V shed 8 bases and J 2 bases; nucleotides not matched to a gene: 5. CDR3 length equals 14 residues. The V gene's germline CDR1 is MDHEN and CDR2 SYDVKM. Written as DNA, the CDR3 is TGTGCCAGCGGGTCGACTAGCGGGGCCTACGAGCAGTACTTC. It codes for CASGSTSGAYEQYF.

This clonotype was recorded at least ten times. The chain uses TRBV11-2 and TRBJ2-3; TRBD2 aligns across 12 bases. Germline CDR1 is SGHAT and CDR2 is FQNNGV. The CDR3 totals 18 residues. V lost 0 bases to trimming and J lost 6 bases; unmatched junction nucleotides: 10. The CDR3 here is CASSLDWASGGARDTQYF. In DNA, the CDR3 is TGTGCCAGCAGCTTAGATTGGGCTAGCGGGGGGGCAAGGGATACGCAGTATTTT.

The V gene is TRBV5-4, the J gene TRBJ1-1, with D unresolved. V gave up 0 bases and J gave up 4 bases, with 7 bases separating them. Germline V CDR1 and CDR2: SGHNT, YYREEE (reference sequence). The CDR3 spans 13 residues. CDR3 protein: CASSLEGITEAFF. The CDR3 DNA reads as TGTGCCAGCAGCTTGGAAGGGATCACTGAAGCTTTCTTT.

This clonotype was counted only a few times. The CDR3 sequence: CSARDQKGNEQFF. The CDR3 coding sequence is TGCAGTGCTAGAGATCAAAAGGGCAATGAGCAGTTCTTC. The chain is built from TRBV20-1 and TRBJ2-1; D is unresolved. CDR1 and CDR2 (germline): DFQATT, SNEGSKA (reference sequence). V lost 0 bases and J 6 bases, leaving 9 bases between the germline ends. The CDR3 is 13 amino acids.

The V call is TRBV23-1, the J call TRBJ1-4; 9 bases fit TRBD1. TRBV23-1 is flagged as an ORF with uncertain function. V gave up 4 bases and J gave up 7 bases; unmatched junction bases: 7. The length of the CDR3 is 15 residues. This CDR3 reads CASSLNRDRAEKLFF. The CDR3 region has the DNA TGCGCCAGCAGTCTCAACCGGGACAGGGCTGAAAAACTGTTTTTT.

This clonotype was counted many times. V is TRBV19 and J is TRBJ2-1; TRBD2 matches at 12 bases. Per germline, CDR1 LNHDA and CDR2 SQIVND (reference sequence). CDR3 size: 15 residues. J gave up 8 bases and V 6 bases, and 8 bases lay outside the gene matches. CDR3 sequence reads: CASSSSGGAFDEQFF. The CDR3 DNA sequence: TGTGCCAGTAGCTCTAGCGGGGGGGCCTTCGATGAGCAGTTCTTC.

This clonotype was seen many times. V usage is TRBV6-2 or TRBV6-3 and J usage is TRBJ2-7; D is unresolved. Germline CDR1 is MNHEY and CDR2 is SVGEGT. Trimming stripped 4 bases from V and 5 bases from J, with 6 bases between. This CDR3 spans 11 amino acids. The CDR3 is CASSLRDEQYF. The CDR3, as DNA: TGTGCCAGCAGTTTACGGGACGAGCAGTACTTC.

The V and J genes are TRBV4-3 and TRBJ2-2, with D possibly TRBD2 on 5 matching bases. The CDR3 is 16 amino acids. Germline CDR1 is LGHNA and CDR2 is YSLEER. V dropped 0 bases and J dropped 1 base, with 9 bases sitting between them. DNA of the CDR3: TGCGCCAGCAGCCAAGACGCCGGGATGAACACCGGGGAGCTGTTTTTT. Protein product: CASSQDAGMNTGELFF.

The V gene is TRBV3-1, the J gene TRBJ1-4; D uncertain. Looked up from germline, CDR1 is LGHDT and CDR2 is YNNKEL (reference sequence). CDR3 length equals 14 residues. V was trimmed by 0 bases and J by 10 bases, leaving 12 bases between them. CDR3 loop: CASSQDSGGGKLFF. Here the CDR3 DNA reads TGTGCCAGCAGCCAAGATTCAGGCGGCGGAAAACTGTTTTTT.

The CDR3 nucleotides are TGTGCCAGCAGTTTAGCGCGGTCTGGCCAGTACTTC. As protein: CASSLARSGQYF. This sequence joins TRBV12-3 or TRBV12-4 and TRBJ2-4; no clear D gene. Trimming cost V 0 bases and J 13 bases, with 10 bases left between them. CDR3 length: 12 residues.

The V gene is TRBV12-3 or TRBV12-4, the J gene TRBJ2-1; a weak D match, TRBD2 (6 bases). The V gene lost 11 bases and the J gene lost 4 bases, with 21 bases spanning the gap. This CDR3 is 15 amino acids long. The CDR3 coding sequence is TGTGCCTCACGCGGGACCTGGCTATCTTACAATGAGCAGTTCTTC. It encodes CASRGTWLSYNEQFF.

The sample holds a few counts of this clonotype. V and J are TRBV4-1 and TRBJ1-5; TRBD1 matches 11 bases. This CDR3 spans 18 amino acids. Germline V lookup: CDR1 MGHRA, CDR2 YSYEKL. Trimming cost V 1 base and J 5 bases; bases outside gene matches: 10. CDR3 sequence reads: CASSQGPGQGAIDQPQHF. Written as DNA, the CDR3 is TGCGCCAGCAGCCAAGGCCCCGGACAGGGGGCGATAGATCAGCCCCAGCATTTT.

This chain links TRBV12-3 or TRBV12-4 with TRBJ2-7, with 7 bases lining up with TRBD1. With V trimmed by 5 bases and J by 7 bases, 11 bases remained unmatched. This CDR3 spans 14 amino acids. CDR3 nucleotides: TGTGCCAGCAGTCCCGGAGACAGGGCTGAAGAGCAGTACTTC. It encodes CASSPGDRAEEQYF.

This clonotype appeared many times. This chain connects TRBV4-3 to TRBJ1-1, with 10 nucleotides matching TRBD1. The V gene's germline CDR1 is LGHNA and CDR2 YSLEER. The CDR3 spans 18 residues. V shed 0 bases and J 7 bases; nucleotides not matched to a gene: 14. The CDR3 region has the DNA TGCGCCAGCAGCCAAGAAATGGTAGGGGACAGGGGCTCACATGAAGCTTTCTTT. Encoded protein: CASSQEMVGDRGSHEAFF.

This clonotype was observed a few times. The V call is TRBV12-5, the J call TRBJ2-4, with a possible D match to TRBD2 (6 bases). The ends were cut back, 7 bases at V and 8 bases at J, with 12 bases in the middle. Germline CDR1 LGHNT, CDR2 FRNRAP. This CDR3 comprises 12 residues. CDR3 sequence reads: CASAGVNYIQYF. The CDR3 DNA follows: TGTGCTAGTGCGGGGGTGAATTACATTCAGTACTTC.

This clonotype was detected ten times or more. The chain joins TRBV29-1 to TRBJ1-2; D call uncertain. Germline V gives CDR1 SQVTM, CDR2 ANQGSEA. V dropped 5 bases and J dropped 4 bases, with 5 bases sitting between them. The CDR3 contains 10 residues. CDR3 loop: CSVYRYGYTF. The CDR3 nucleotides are TGCAGCGTTTATCGCTATGGCTACACCTTC. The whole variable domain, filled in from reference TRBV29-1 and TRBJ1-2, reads SAVISQKPSRDICQRGTSLTIQCQVDSQVTMMFWYRQQPGQSLTLIATANQGSEATYESGFVIDKFPISRPNLTFSTLTVSNMSPEDSSIYLCSVYRYGYTFGSGTRLTVV.